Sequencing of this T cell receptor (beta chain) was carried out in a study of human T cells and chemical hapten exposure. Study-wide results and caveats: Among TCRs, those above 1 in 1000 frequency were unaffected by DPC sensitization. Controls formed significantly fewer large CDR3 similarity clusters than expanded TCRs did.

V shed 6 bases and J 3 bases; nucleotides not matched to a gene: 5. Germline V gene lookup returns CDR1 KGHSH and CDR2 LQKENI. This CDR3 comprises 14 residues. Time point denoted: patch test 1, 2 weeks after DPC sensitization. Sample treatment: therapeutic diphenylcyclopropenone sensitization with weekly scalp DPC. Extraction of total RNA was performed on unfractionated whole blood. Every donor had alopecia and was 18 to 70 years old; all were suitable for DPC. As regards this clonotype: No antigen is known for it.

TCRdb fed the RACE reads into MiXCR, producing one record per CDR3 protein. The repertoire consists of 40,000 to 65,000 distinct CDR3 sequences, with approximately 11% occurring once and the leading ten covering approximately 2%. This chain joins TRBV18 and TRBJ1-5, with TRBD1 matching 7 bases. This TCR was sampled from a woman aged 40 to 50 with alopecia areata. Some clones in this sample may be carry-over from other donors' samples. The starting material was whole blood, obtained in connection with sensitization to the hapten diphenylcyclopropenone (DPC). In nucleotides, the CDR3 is TGTGCCAGCTCTAAGGGACAGACCAATCAGCCCCAGCATTTT. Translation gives CASSKGQTNQPQHF. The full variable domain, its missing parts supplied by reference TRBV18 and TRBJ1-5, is NAGVMQNPRHLVRRRGQEARLRCSPMKGHSHVYWYRQLPEEGLKFMVYLQKENIIDESGMPKERFSAEFPKEGPSILRIQQVVRGDSAAYFCASSKGQTNQPQHFGDGTRLSIL.